The sequence of this T cell receptor (beta chain) was determined in a study of naive and memory T cell subsets. Germline values: CDR1 SGHTA, CDR2 FQGTGA. This CDR3 region has 15 residues. V shed 3 bases and J shed 2 bases, with 13 bases lying between them. Overnight CMV lysate stimulation of fresh PBMCs defined donor CMV status by CD4+ IFNgamma. An equimolar mix of two oligonucleotides served as the beta constant-region primer for TRBC1 and TRBC2. TCRdb redid the calling of the UMI-ligation and nested PCR reads with MiXCR, one entry per CDR3 protein. Among 81,000 or so distinct CDR3 sequences listed, 7% to 8% were seen once. The table lists this clonotype with many counts.

Sequenced: central memory CD4+ T cells from blood. This chain uses TRBV7-3 with TRBJ2-5; no clear D. The clonotype was recovered from a human donor in good health. This chain's CDR3 is CASSLQALGQETQYF. The CDR3 nucleotides are TGTGCCAGCAGCTTGCAGGCCCTAGGACAAGAGACCCAGTACTTC.